A single sample gave rise to the 23 T cell receptor beta chains below, sequenced in a study of HIV-infected patients and healthy controls. Reverse transcription used about 510 ng RNA and constant-region primers for alpha and beta. Alpha and beta chain libraries were made separately by chain-specific third strand synthesis with multiplexing indices. One entry per CDR3 protein, called by TCRdb with MiXCR from the 5' RACE reads. The data contain 19,000 or so distinct CDR3 sequences, approximately 7.7% of them seen just once; the ten biggest clones take up 21%. Follow-up blood was drawn about 14 weeks, roughly three months, after antiretroviral therapy began. Whole blood was used without fractionation, so all unsorted peripheral T cells were included. The source material was blood, sampled during antiretroviral therapy. These receptors were collected from an adult with HIV infection.

This clonotype was counted ten times or more. The CDR3 DNA is TGTGCCGCCAGTATGGGGGTGACGGGCTACGAGCAGTACTTC. This translates into CAASMGVTGYEQYF. The chain employs TRBV19 and TRBJ2-7; D tentatively fits TRBD1 or TRBD2 (5 bases each). V shed 11 bases and J shed 3 bases, with 20 bases lying between them. CDR3 length: 14 amino acids. Germline-derived CDR1 and CDR2 are LNHDA and SQIVND (reference sequence).

The V gene is TRBV20-1, the J gene TRBJ2-7; 7 bases are shared with TRBD1. Germline values: CDR1 DFQATT, CDR2 SNEGSKA (reference sequence). Trimming took 5 bases from V and 1 from J; bases not matched to a gene: 5. This CDR3 region has 13 residues. The CDR3 is CSAPRDRSYEQYF. The CDR3 DNA follows: TGCAGTGCTCCCCGGGACAGATCCTACGAGCAGTACTTC.

Many counts were recorded for this clonotype. The chain employs TRBV6-1 and TRBJ1-1, with D uncertain. Germline values: CDR1 MNHNS, CDR2 SASEGT. The CDR3 totals 13 residues. Between the trimmed V and J ends, which lost 1 base and 4 bases, there was a span of 7 bases. For the CDR3, the DNA is TGTGCCAGCAGTGAAGAGGGTGGCACTGAAGCTTTCTTT. The encoded protein is CASSEEGGTEAFF.

This clonotype was detected many times. The chain uses TRBV30 and TRBJ1-1; D is unclear. The CDR3 totals 16 residues. Trimming took 0 bases from V and 1 from J, leaving 15 bases between them. Germline CDR1 reads GTSNPN; CDR2 reads SVGIG (reference sequence). CDR3 bases: TGTGCCTGGAGTGTAAGCCCCCGGGCGAGGAACACTGAAGCTTTCTTT. Residues: CAWSVSPRARNTEAFF.

This clonotype has ten or more counts. The chain employs TRBV7-2 and TRBJ1-6; tentatively, D is TRBD1 (5 bases). The CDR3 has 14 residues. Germline V gene lookup returns CDR1 SGHTA and CDR2 FQGNSA. The V gene lost 7 bases and the J gene lost 8 bases, with 15 bases spanning the gap. The CDR3 DNA is TGTGCCAGCACTGGGGACGGGACTTATTCACCCCTCCACTTT. Translation: CASTGDGTYSPLHF.

This clonotype was observed many times. The chain combines TRBV29-1 with TRBJ2-7; a weak D match, TRBD2 (5 bases). CDR3 length: 11 residues. V was trimmed by 5 bases and J by 7 bases, leaving 12 bases between them. The germline V gene encodes CDR1 SQVTM and CDR2 ANQGSEA. The CDR3 region has the DNA TGCAGCGTTACTATGTCGGGGGAGCAGTACTTC. It codes for CSVTMSGEQYF.

This clonotype has a count of ten or more. The gene calls are TRBV4-2 and TRBJ2-3, with TRBD2 matching over 7 bases. Germline trimming cut 3 bases from V and 4 bases from J; bases unmatched to any gene: 4. In germline, CDR1 is LGHNA, CDR2 YNFKEQ. This CDR3 is built from 14 residues. The CDR3 bases are TGTGCCAGCAGCCAGGATACTAGCGCAGATACGCAGTATTTT. The encoded protein is CASSQDTSADTQYF.

This clonotype was seen at least ten times. V and J are TRBV6-1 and TRBJ1-5; D gene unclear. Germline CDR1 reads MNHNS; CDR2 reads SASEGT. The CDR3 loop spans 13 amino acids. V gave up 6 bases and J gave up 4 bases, with 10 bases separating them. CDR3 region: CASRPFFNQPQHF. The CDR3 DNA reads as TGTGCCAGCAGGCCCTTTTTTAATCAGCCCCAGCATTTT.

Ten or more counts support this clonotype. This sequence joins TRBV7-9 and TRBJ2-3; D is unclear. The CDR3 is 14 amino acids. The germline V gene encodes CDR1 SEHNR and CDR2 FQNEAQ (reference sequence). Trimming removed 1 base from V and 1 base from J, with 6 bases in between. The CDR3 spells CASSLERGTDTQYF. The CDR3 nucleotides read TGTGCCAGCAGCTTAGAACGGGGCACAGATACGCAGTATTTT.

This clonotype was recorded at least ten times. This chain links TRBV29-1 with TRBJ2-1; possibly TRBD1 or TRBD2 for D (5 bases each). The CDR3 runs to 12 residues. V lost 3 bases and J lost 6, with 9 bases in between. CDR1 SQVTM and CDR2 ANQGSEA come from the germline V gene. CDR3 loop: CSVDGATNEQFF. CDR3 in DNA: TGCAGCGTTGACGGGGCGACCAATGAGCAGTTCTTC.

This clonotype was found many times. The chain recombines TRBV7-2 with TRBJ1-1, with D unclear. Germline V gives CDR1 SGHTA, CDR2 FQGNSA. CDR3 length: 13 amino acids. V was pared by 3 bases and J by 1 base, with 6 bases between. Here the CDR3 DNA reads TGTGCCAGCAGCTTTTGGCAGAACACTGAAGCTTTCTTT. It is translated as CASSFWQNTEAFF.

This clonotype appeared many times. V is TRBV4-1 and J is TRBJ1-5, with D unclear. This CDR3 region has 15 residues. V was pared by 2 bases and J by 0 bases, with 8 bases between. Germline V gene data show CDR1 as MGHRA and CDR2 as YSYEKL. CDR3 coding DNA: TGCGCCAGCAGCCAAATCGCATATAGCAATCAGCCCCAGCATTTT. It specifies CASSQIAYSNQPQHF.

This clonotype is categorized as medium-sized. V usage is TRBV4-1 and J usage is TRBJ2-2, with 13 nucleotides matching TRBD2. The CDR3 loop spans 16 amino acids. With 1 base clipped from V and 6 bases from J, the junction kept 2 bases outside the gene matches. CDR1 is MGHRA, CDR2 YSYEKL, per germline. CDR3 in amino acids: CASSQALAGGAGELFF. The CDR3 coding sequence is TGCGCCAGCAGCCAAGCACTAGCGGGAGGGGCCGGGGAGCTGTTTTTT.

This clonotype came up many times. V is TRBV10-2 and J is TRBJ2-3, with D uncertain. CDR3 length: 16 residues. The germline V gene encodes CDR1 WSHSY and CDR2 SAAADI. V gave up 0 bases and J gave up 5 bases, with 15 bases separating them. The CDR3 region has the DNA TGCGCCAGCAGTGAGTCGAAGTTTGGGGAAGGAGATACGCAGTATTTT. Translation gives CASSESKFGEGDTQYF.

This clonotype was seen at least ten times. The chain recombines TRBV19 with TRBJ2-7; D remains unclear. Trimming left V 6 bases short and J 3 bases short, with 12 bases between. From germline, CDR1 is LNHDA and CDR2 SQIVND (reference sequence). The CDR3 totals 13 residues. CDR3 sequence reads: CASSPNYSYEQYF. The CDR3 DNA reads as TGTGCCAGTAGCCCCAATTACAGCTACGAGCAGTACTTC.

This chain joins TRBV27 and TRBJ2-5; D unresolved. Trimming stripped 0 bases from V and 2 bases from J, with 4 bases between. Germline CDR1 is MNHEY and CDR2 is SMNVEV (reference sequence). CDR3 length: 13 residues. The CDR3 sequence: CASSLSQQETQYF. Written as DNA, the CDR3 is TGTGCCAGCAGTTTATCACAACAAGAGACCCAGTACTTC.

The table lists this clonotype with many counts. The chain combines TRBV24-1 with TRBJ2-4; D gene unclear. The CDR3 consists of 15 residues. CDR1 and CDR2 from the germline V gene are KGHDR and SFDVKD. The V gene lost 2 bases and the J gene lost 0 bases, with 7 bases spanning the gap. As DNA, the CDR3 is TGTGCCACCAGTGATTCGACCCTAGCCAAAAACATTCAGTACTTC. It translates to CATSDSTLAKNIQYF.

The chain recombines TRBV7-8 with TRBJ2-2; no firm D call. Germline CDR1 is SGHVS and CDR2 is FQNEAQ. The V end lost 2 bases, the J end lost 7 bases, and 5 bases lay between the germline ends. This CDR3 region has 12 residues. DNA of the CDR3: TGTGCCAGCAGCTTATTCGGCGGGGAGCTGTTTTTT. It codes for CASSLFGGELFF.

The sample holds many counts of this clonotype. This chain joins TRBV10-2 and TRBJ2-3, with 9 bases that match TRBD2. CDR1 WSHSY and CDR2 SAAADI come from the germline V gene. J lost 4 bases, V lost 6 bases, and 8 bases had no gene match. CDR3 length: 15 residues. The CDR3 DNA follows: TGCGCCAGCAGGGGCGGGATAGCGGGAGCAGATACGCAGTATTTT. It specifies CASRGGIAGADTQYF.

This clonotype was seen at least ten times. The CDR3 is CASSIIGDIYYSNQPQHF. CDR3 DNA sequence: TGTGCCAGTAGTATTATAGGGGACATTTATTATAGCAATCAGCCCCAGCATTTT. The V gene is TRBV19, the J gene TRBJ1-5; TRBD1 might be the D (6 bases). Trimming took off 3 bases at V and 0 bases at J, with 18 bases between the two ends. From germline, CDR1 is LNHDA and CDR2 SQIVND (reference sequence). The CDR3 totals 18 residues.

This clonotype was counted at least ten times. V is TRBV27 and J is TRBJ1-1; D is uncertain. Germline lookup yields CDR1 MNHEY and CDR2 SMNVEV (reference sequence). Trimming pared 6 bases from V and 1 base from J, leaving 15 bases between. CDR3 length equals 15 residues. In DNA, the CDR3 is TGTGCCAGCAGGCGAGCGGACTGGCCGAACACTGAAGCTTTCTTT. Residues: CASRRADWPNTEAFF.

By sample fraction, this clonotype is medium-sized. The chain carries TRBV20-1 and TRBJ1-2, with D unclear. Germline V CDR1 and CDR2: DFQATT, SNEGSKA (reference sequence). The CDR3 contains 8 residues. The DNA of the CDR3 is TGCGGAATCTATGGCTACACCTTC. Translated: CGIYGYTF.

Relative to its sample, this clonotype is hyperexpanded (1% or more). The chain employs TRBV13 and TRBJ1-5; 8 bases line up with TRBD1. J gave up 2 bases and V 5 bases, and 5 bases lay outside the gene matches. The CDR3 has 15 amino acids. Germline CDR1 and CDR2: PRHDT and FYEKMQ (reference sequence). DNA for the CDR3: TGTGCCAGCAGCGGACAGGGAGGAGGCAATCAGCCCCAGCATTTT. Translating it yields CASSGQGGGNQPQHF.